The following is a T cell receptor (beta chain) sequence with its context. This CDR3 comprises 14 residues. Germline lookup yields CDR1 SGHTA and CDR2 FQGTGA. V was cut by 3 bases and J by 6 bases, with 9 bases left in between. CD25-based Treg depletion was applied to purified naive CD4+ T cells. Constant-region reverse primers amplified full-length variable regions, followed by semi-nested Nested Universal Primer A PCR. In TCRdb, the 5' RACE reads were re-called with MiXCR into one record per CDR3 protein. The sample has 45,000 to 60,000 distinct CDR3 sequences; over 20% are singletons. The clonotype was recovered from a female donor with breast cancer. Sequencing was carried out using tumor-infiltrating naive CD4+ T cells sorted from the breast tumor. Subset specified: naive CD4+ T cells, CD4+CD45RA+CD25-. This sequence joins TRBV7-3 and TRBJ1-6, with a tentative D call TRBD1 (6 bases). CDR3 loop: CASSLTGANSPLHF. CDR3 nucleotides: TGTGCCAGCAGCTTGACAGGAGCTAATTCACCCCTCCACTTT.